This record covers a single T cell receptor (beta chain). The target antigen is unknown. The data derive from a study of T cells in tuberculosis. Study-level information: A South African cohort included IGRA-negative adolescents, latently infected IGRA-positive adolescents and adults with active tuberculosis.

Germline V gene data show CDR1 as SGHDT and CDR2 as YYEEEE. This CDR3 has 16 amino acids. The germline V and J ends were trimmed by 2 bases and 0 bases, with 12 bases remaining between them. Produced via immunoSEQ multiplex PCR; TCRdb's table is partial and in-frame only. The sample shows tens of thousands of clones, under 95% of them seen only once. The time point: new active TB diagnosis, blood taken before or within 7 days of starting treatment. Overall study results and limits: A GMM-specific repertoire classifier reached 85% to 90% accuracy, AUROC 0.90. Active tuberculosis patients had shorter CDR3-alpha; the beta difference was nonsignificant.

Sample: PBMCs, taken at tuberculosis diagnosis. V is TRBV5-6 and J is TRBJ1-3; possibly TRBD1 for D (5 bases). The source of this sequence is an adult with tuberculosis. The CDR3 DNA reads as TGTGCCAGCAGCTTACGGGGGGGAATCTCTGGAAACACCATATATTTT. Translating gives CASSLRGGISGNTIYF.